One TCR beta chain is described in this entry. Antigen: not known. The data were produced by immunoSEQ multiplex PCR, yet TCRdb's version contains in-frame clones alone and is incomplete. The table has 150,000 to 200,000 clones, more than 80% seen once. The data stem from a study of cytomegalovirus exposure and HLA in healthy donors. Across the whole study: The same platform as the approximately 640 first-cohort repertoires was used for the 90 to 150 validation repertoires, a later analysis reported.

Germline CDR1 is MNHEY and CDR2 is SVGAGI. The trim removed 2 bases at V and 4 bases at J, leaving 7 bases unmatched. The CDR3 runs 16 residues. Broader study findings: Cytomegalovirus association was listed for about 170 TCR beta chains. Some public TCRs appeared in many individuals, while most sequences were rare.

Sequenced input: PBMCs. The TCR sequence derives from a man aged 18 to 29 in good health and CMV-seropositive. This chain uses TRBV6-5 with TRBJ2-5; 10 bases line up with TRBD1. CDR3 coding DNA: TGTGCCAGCAGTTACGACAGGGGGCGGGGTGGAGAGACCCAGTACTTC. It translates to CASSYDRGRGGETQYF.